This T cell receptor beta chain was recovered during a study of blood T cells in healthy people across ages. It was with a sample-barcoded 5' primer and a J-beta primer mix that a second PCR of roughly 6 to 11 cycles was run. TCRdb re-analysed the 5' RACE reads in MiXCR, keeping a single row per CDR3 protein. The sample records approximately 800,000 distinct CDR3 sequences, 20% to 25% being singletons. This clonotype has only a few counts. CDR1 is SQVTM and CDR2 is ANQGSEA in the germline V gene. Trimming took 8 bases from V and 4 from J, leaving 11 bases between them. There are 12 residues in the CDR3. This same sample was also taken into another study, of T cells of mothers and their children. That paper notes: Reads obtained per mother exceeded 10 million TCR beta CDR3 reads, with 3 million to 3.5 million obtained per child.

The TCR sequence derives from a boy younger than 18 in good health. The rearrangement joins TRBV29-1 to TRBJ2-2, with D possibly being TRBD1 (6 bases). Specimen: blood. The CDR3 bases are TGCAGCTCATCAGGGGCCACCGGGGAGCTGTTTTTT. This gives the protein CSSSGATGELFF.